The 9 T cell receptor beta chains listed next were all sequenced from one sample in a study of chemoradiotherapy in HPV16-positive cancers. Sequencing used immunoSEQ multiplex PCR; TCRdb keeps in-frame clones, though not all of them. The sample shows over 35,000 clones, roughly 77% of them seen only once. Sequenced here: blood, sampled from a patient who underwent chemoradiotherapy. These receptor sequences come from a human donor with HPV-associated anogenital cancer.

V and J are TRBV5-5 and TRBJ2-4, with D possibly TRBD2 on 6 matching bases. V was trimmed by 3 bases and J by 8 bases, leaving 9 bases between them. Looked up from germline, CDR1 is SGHKS and CDR2 is YYEKEE (reference sequence). This CDR3 is 12 amino acids long. The CDR3 region has the DNA TGTGCCAGCAGCTCTGCGGGGTACATTCAGTACTTC. Translation: CASSSAGYIQYF.

This clone showed up just once. The chain combines TRBV10-3 with TRBJ2-7; 8 bases map to TRBD1. V was clipped by 3 bases and J by 3 bases; unmatched bases: 7. Germline CDR1 reads ENHRY; CDR2 reads SYGVKD. The CDR3 is 15 amino acids. CDR3 nucleotides: TGTGCCATCAGTGACCCGGGACAGGCCAGCTACGAGCAGTACTTC. Amino acids: CAISDPGQASYEQYF.

The chain has TRBV30 and TRBJ1-2, with a tentative D call TRBD1 (5 bases). The V end was cut by 8 bases, the J end by 6 bases, with 13 bases between. The CDR3 contains 11 residues. Looked up from germline, CDR1 is GTSNPN and CDR2 is SVGIG (reference sequence). The CDR3 region is CALNRFDGYTF. The CDR3 bases are TGTGCCCTGAACAGGTTCGATGGCTACACCTTC.

The chain links TRBV30 to TRBJ1-1, with 7 bases lining up with TRBD1. The V gene end was trimmed by 0 bases and the J gene end by 2 bases; junction bases not matched to a gene: 9. The CDR3 extends over 16 amino acids. Per the germline V gene, CDR1 is GTSNPN and CDR2 is SVGIG (reference sequence). Here the CDR3 DNA reads TGTGCCTGGAGTGTGTCCCCCGGGACAGCTAACACTGAAGCTTTCTTT. It codes for CAWSVSPGTANTEAFF.

This clone was counted between two and nine times. This chain links TRBV5-4 with TRBJ1-2; a possible D gene is TRBD1 (6 bases). The CDR3 extends over 13 amino acids. Germline V gene sequence: CDR1 SGHNT, CDR2 YYREEE (reference sequence). Deletions cut 7 bases from V and 3 bases from J, with 13 bases between. The CDR3 protein is CASQQGGDYGYTF. The DNA for the CDR3 is TGTGCCAGCCAACAGGGAGGGGACTATGGCTACACCTTC.

The gene calls are TRBV5-6 and TRBJ2-5; D might be TRBD1 (6 bases). The germline V and J ends were trimmed by 5 bases and 2 bases, with 13 bases remaining between them. CDR1 and CDR2 from the germline V gene are SGHDT and YYEEEE. The CDR3 consists of 14 residues. CDR3 bases: TGTGCCAGCAGTCGGGACATTGTGCAAGAGACCCAGTACTTC. Translating it yields CASSRDIVQETQYF.

The chain uses TRBV9 and TRBJ1-3, with D uncertain. V was clipped by 4 bases and J by 0 bases, with 11 bases between them. This CDR3 has 15 amino acids. CDR1 SGDLS and CDR2 YYNGEE come from the germline V gene. CDR3 amino acids: CASSIGLLSGNTIYF. The DNA of the CDR3 is TGTGCCAGCAGCATAGGACTGCTCTCTGGAAACACCATATATTTT. The full variable domain, in which reference TRBV9 and TRBJ1-3 provide the parts outside the CDR3, is DSGVTQTPKHLITATGQRVTLRCSPRSGDLSVYWYQQSLDQGLQFLIQYYNGEERAKGNILERFSAQQFPDLHSELNLSSLELGDSALYFCASSIGLLSGNTIYFGEGSWLTVV.

The chain joins TRBV7-2 to TRBJ1-1; 11 nucleotides align to TRBD1. After removal of 5 bases from V and 0 bases from J, the junction contained 5 bases not matched to a gene. CDR3 length equals 16 residues. From germline, CDR1 is SGHTA and CDR2 FQGNSA. The chain's CDR3 is CASSIGQGALNTEAFF. As DNA, the CDR3 is TGTGCCAGCAGCATCGGACAGGGGGCATTGAACACTGAAGCTTTCTTT.

This chain links TRBV5-1 with TRBJ1-2; D call uncertain. V was trimmed by 0 bases and J by 3 bases, leaving 6 bases between them. This CDR3 has 13 residues. Per germline, CDR1 SGHRS and CDR2 YFSETQ. CDR3 in amino acids: CASSLGRYYGYTF. CDR3 DNA: TGCGCCAGCAGCTTGGGCAGGTACTATGGCTACACCTTC.